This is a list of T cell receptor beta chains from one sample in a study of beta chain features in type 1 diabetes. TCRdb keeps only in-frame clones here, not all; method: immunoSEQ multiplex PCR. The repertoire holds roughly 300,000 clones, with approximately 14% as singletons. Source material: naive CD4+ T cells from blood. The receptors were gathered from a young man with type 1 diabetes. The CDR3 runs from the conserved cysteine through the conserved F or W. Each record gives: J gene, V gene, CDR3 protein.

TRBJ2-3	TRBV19	CASSGQGPDTQYF
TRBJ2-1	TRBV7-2	CASSGTGDEQFF
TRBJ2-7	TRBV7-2	CASSLDRVSYEQYF
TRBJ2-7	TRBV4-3	CASSQDSNRVGSYEQYF
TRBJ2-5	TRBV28	CASSLQPGQKYF
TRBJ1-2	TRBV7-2	CASTPGGGGSGYTF
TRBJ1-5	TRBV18	CASSPPGQVSQPQHF
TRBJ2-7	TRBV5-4	CASSPNTGGEQYF
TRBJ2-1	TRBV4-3	CASSSQASSYNEQFF
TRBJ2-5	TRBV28	CASTTGGRQETQYF